This TCR beta chain appears in the sequencing data of a study of T cells in pancreatic ductal adenocarcinoma. Profiling relied on immunoSEQ multiplex PCR, and the TCRdb table lists in-frame clones only, not all of them. The table lists about 12,000 clones, 70% to 90% of them singletons. The CDR3 spans 16 residues. In germline, CDR1 is SGHTA, CDR2 FQGNSA. Losses at the gene ends were 4 bases for V and 4 bases for J; bases not matched to a gene: 5. The selected patients with pancreatic ductal adenocarcinoma had surgery but no neoadjuvant therapy. Sequenced material: PBMCs. This TCR derives from a human donor with pancreatic ductal adenocarcinoma. The J gene is TRBJ2-1, the V gene TRBV7-2; TRBD2 agrees at 12 bases. DNA for the CDR3: TGTGCCAGCAGCTCAACGACTAGCGGGGGATACAATGAGCAGTTCTTC. This sequence encodes CASSSTTSGGYNEQFF.